These 21 T cell receptor beta chains were all obtained from the same sample, sequenced in a study of cytomegalovirus exposure and HLA in healthy donors. PCR was performed using 60 Vbeta and 13 Jbeta primers. Assay: immunoSEQ multiplex PCR; the TCRdb copy retains only in-frame clones and omits some. Found here are about 95,000 clones, less than 80% of them singletons; the top ten hold approximately 4%. Sequencing was done on a sample of PBMCs. The receptors shown here come from a woman between 40 and 55 years old in good health and CMV-seropositive.

The chain combines TRBV5-1 with TRBJ1-4, with a possible D match to TRBD1 (5 bases). Germline V lookup: CDR1 SGHRS, CDR2 YFSETQ. The CDR3 contains 15 residues. The ends were cut back, 0 bases at V and 3 bases at J, with 9 bases in the middle. The CDR3 here is CASSLGQGPNEKLFF. Written as DNA, the CDR3 is TGCGCCAGCAGCTTGGGTCAGGGTCCTAATGAAAAACTGTTTTTT.

V usage is TRBV15 and J usage is TRBJ1-5; possible D gene TRBD1, 5 bases. There are 17 residues in the CDR3. CDR1 is LNHNV and CDR2 is YYDKDF in the germline V gene (reference sequence). Deletions cut 0 bases from V and 0 bases from J, with 12 bases between. CDR3 sequence (DNA): TGTGCCACCAGCAGAGATAATAGGGGTTATAGCAATCAGCCCCAGCATTTT. Translated: CATSRDNRGYSNQPQHF. Full variable domain (outside the CDR3, taken from reference TRBV15 and TRBJ1-5): DAMVIQNPRYQVTQFGKPVTLSCSQTLNHNVMYWYQQKSSQAPKLLFHYYDKDFNNEADTPDNFQSRRPNTSFCFLDIRSPGLGDTAMYLCATSRDNRGYSNQPQHFGDGTRLSIL.

The chain has TRBV2 and TRBJ1-5, with D tentatively TRBD1 (6 bases). V lost 3 bases, J lost 12 bases, and 12 bases lay in between. Germline values: CDR1 SNHLY, CDR2 FYNNEI. This CDR3 is built from 12 residues. The CDR3 DNA sequence: TGTGCCAGCAGTGACGACAGGCGGTGCCAGCATTTT. Translation: CASSDDRRCQHF.

This chain uses TRBV4-1 with TRBJ2-3; D remains unclear. This CDR3 is 15 amino acids long. Germline values: CDR1 MGHRA, CDR2 YSYEKL. Trimming removed 6 bases from V and 0 bases from J, with 13 bases in between. This CDR3 is CASRRSETSTDTQYF. The CDR3 DNA is TGCGCCAGCAGGAGGTCAGAAACAAGCACAGATACGCAGTATTTT.

J is TRBJ2-5 and V is TRBV20-1, with D unclear. The CDR3 length is 11 residues. CDR1 DFQATT and CDR2 SNEGSKA come from the germline V gene (reference sequence). Deletions cut 2 bases from V and 5 bases from J, with 6 bases between. The CDR3 loop reads CSARPVETQYF. In nucleotides, the CDR3 is TGCAGTGCTAGACCAGTCGAGACCCAGTACTTC.

The chain joins TRBV13 to TRBJ2-5; possibly TRBD1 for D (6 bases). Deletions cut 3 bases from V and 5 bases from J, with 16 bases between. The CDR3 is 15 residues long. Germline V CDR1 and CDR2: PRHDT, FYEKMQ (reference sequence). The chain's CDR3 is CASSLRLGALETQYF. Written as DNA, the CDR3 is TGTGCCAGCAGCTTGCGACTGGGGGCGTTGGAGACCCAGTACTTC.

This clone was found many times. The chain combines TRBV15 with TRBJ1-5; 9 positions match TRBD1. V gave up 1 base and J gave up 4 bases; unmatched junction bases: 5. CDR3 length equals 16 residues. Looked up from germline, CDR1 is LNHNV and CDR2 is YYDKDF (reference sequence). The chain's CDR3 is CATSRGGQGPNQPQHF. The CDR3 DNA sequence: TGTGCCACCAGCAGAGGGGGACAGGGCCCGAATCAGCCCCAGCATTTT.

V and J are TRBV6-5 and TRBJ2-1; 8 positions match TRBD2. Germline V gives CDR1 MNHEY, CDR2 SVGAGI. This CDR3 has 13 residues. In nucleotides, the CDR3 is TGTGCTGCAGCGGGGACTAGAACCAATGAGCAGTTCTTC. It codes for CAAAGTRTNEQFF.

J is TRBJ2-1 and V is TRBV7-3; D perhaps matches TRBD1 (6 bases). CDR3 length: 14 amino acids. Between the trimmed V and J ends, which lost 5 bases and 0 bases, there was a span of 8 bases. CDR1 is SGHTA and CDR2 is FQGTGA in the germline V gene. The CDR3 DNA follows: TGTGCCAGCAGCCCGACAGGCTCCTACAATGAGCAGTTCTTC. The encoded protein is CASSPTGSYNEQFF.

The chain carries TRBV19 and TRBJ2-5; 12 bases match TRBD2. V lost 3 bases, J lost 1 base, and 6 bases stayed unmatched. The CDR3 is 17 amino acids. Germline V gene data show CDR1 as LNHDA and CDR2 as SQIVND (reference sequence). In nucleotides, the CDR3 is TGTGCCAGTAGTATCCATAGGACTAGCGGGATCCAAGAGACCCAGTACTTC. Protein: CASSIHRTSGIQETQYF.

This chain uses TRBV5-1 with TRBJ1-1; 10 nucleotides line up with TRBD1. Germline-derived CDR1 and CDR2 are SGHRS and YFSETQ. J lost 3 bases, V lost 4 bases, and 9 bases had no gene match. The CDR3 has 16 amino acids. The CDR3 nucleotides read TGCGCCAGCAGCCCAAAGACAGGGGGCTTCGACACTGAAGCTTTCTTT. Protein: CASSPKTGGFDTEAFF.

The chain employs TRBV7-9 and TRBJ1-5, with D maybe TRBD1 (5 bases). Germline lookup yields CDR1 SEHNR and CDR2 FQNEAQ (reference sequence). Trimming stripped 2 bases from V and 2 bases from J, with 10 bases between. The length of the CDR3 is 15 residues. DNA of the CDR3: TGTGCCAGCAGCTTACAGGGATCTGGCAATCAGCCCCAGCATTTT. Its protein is CASSLQGSGNQPQHF.

Only a few counts were recorded for this clone. V usage is TRBV5-1 and J usage is TRBJ2-2; D ambiguous. CDR1 and CDR2 from the germline V gene are SGHRS and YFSETQ. The CDR3 totals 15 residues. V was pared by 3 bases and J by 4 bases, with 13 bases between. CDR3: CASSSMSPGTGELFF. CDR3 DNA sequence: TGCGCCAGCAGCTCCATGAGCCCTGGCACCGGGGAGCTGTTTTTT.

The chain joins TRBV28 to TRBJ2-5, with a weak D call TRBD1 (5 bases). This CDR3 is 12 amino acids long. V was cut by 6 bases and J by 12 bases, with 17 bases left in between. The germline gives CDR1 MDHEN, CDR2 SYDVKM. The CDR3 protein is CASSRAEQAEYF. CDR3 DNA sequence: TGTGCCAGCAGCCGCGCAGAACAGGCGGAGTACTTC.

The genes are TRBV13 and TRBJ2-7; 9 bases map to TRBD1. Trimming took 3 bases from V and 6 from J; bases not matched to a gene: 6. This CDR3 contains 14 residues. Germline-derived CDR1 and CDR2 are PRHDT and FYEKMQ (reference sequence). CDR3 DNA: TGTGCCAGCAGCTTTACGCCGACAGGGGGCGAGCAGTACTTC. Its translation: CASSFTPTGGEQYF. The complete variable domain, with remaining parts taken from reference TRBV13 and TRBJ2-7, reads AAGVIQSPRHLIKEKRETATLKCYPIPRHDTVYWYQQGPGQDPQFLISFYEKMQSDKGSIPDRFSAQQFSDYHSELNMSSLELGDSALYFCASSFTPTGGEQYFGPGTRLTVT.

The chain recombines TRBV2 with TRBJ2-1; possible D gene TRBD1, 6 bases. Germline V gene sequence: CDR1 SNHLY, CDR2 FYNNEI. The CDR3 length is 16 residues. Trimming removed 6 bases from V and 4 bases from J, with 19 bases in between. This CDR3 is CASRLLAGGQYNEQFF. The CDR3 DNA reads TGTGCCAGCAGACTCCTGGCTGGGGGCCAGTACAATGAGCAGTTCTTC.

The chain has TRBV27 and TRBJ1-3; 7 bases match TRBD1. The J segment lost 0 bases and the V segment lost 6 bases, leaving 8 bases of the junction unmatched. Germline-derived CDR1 and CDR2 are MNHEY and SMNVEV (reference sequence). The CDR3 totals 16 residues. Here the CDR3 reads CASRKTGVSSGNTIYF. The CDR3 nucleotides read TGTGCCAGCAGAAAAACAGGGGTCTCCTCTGGAAACACCATATATTTT.

The rearrangement uses TRBV5-1 and TRBJ1-2, with a weak D call TRBD1 (5 bases). The germline V gene encodes CDR1 SGHRS and CDR2 YFSETQ. The CDR3 sequence is 14 residues long. Trimming cost V 0 bases and J 4 bases, with 10 bases left between them. CDR3 protein: CASSLVSGGYGYTF. The CDR3 coding sequence is TGCGCCAGCAGCTTGGTTTCGGGGGGCTATGGCTACACCTTC.

This clone is a singleton in its sample. The V and J genes are TRBV6-1 and TRBJ2-2; 8 bases match TRBD2. The length of the CDR3 is 16 residues. V shed 2 bases and J 0 bases; nucleotides not matched to a gene: 2. From germline, CDR1 is MNHNS and CDR2 SASEGT. The CDR3 reads CASSEPGLANTGELFF. CDR3 coding DNA: TGTGCCAGCAGTGAACCGGGACTAGCGAACACCGGGGAGCTGTTTTTT.

This rearrangement joins TRBV18 to TRBJ1-1, with a possible D match to TRBD1 (6 bases). The length of the CDR3 is 12 residues. Germline CDR1 is KGHSH and CDR2 is LQKENI. V lost 4 bases, J lost 7 bases, and 10 bases lay in between. CDR3 nucleotide sequence: TGTGCCAGCTCACGGCAGGACAGTGAAGCTTTCTTT. It specifies CASSRQDSEAFF.

The rearrangement uses TRBV9 and TRBJ2-5; the D gene is possibly TRBD2 (6 bases). This CDR3 comprises 15 residues. Germline V gives CDR1 SGDLS, CDR2 YYNGEE. V lost 4 bases to trimming and J lost 4 bases, with 17 bases between them. CDR3 residues: CASSRVGEAGETQYF. Written as DNA, the CDR3 is TGTGCCAGCAGCCGCGTGGGGGAGGCAGGAGAGACCCAGTACTTC.